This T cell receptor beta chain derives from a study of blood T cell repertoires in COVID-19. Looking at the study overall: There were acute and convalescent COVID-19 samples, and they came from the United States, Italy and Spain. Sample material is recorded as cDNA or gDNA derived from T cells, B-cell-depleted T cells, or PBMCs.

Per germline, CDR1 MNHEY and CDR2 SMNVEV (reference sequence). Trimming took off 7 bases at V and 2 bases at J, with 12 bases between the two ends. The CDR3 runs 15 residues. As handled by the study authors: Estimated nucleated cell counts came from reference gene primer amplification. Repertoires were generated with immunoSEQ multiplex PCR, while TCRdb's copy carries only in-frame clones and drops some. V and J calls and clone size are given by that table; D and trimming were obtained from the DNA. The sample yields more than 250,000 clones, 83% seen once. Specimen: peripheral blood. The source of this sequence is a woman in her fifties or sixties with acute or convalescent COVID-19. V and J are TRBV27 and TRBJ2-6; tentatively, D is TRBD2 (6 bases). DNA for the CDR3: TGTGCCAGCAAGATCGGAGGGGCTGGGGCCAACGTCCTGACTTTC. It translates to CASKIGGAGANVLTF.